A single sample gave rise to the 28 T cell receptor beta chains below, sequenced in a study of blood T cell repertoires in COVID-19. Sequenced by immunoSEQ multiplex PCR; TCRdb stores in-frame clones only, minus some. This table has 99,000 or so clones, under 80% appearing once. Sequenced material: peripheral blood. These receptors came from an older woman with acute or convalescent COVID-19.

The chain employs TRBV19 and TRBJ2-7, with 8 bases aligning to TRBD2. This CDR3 is 16 amino acids long. Germline CDR1 LNHDA, CDR2 SQIVND (reference sequence). J was trimmed by 1 base and V by 9 bases; bases with no gene match: 14. The CDR3 sequence: CASHRGGALGSYEQYF. The CDR3 nucleotides are TGTGCCAGCCACCGGGGGGGTGCATTGGGGTCCTACGAGCAGTACTTC.

This clone showed up many times. The V call is TRBV5-1, the J call TRBJ2-2, with 9 positions matching TRBD2. The length of the CDR3 is 15 residues. The V gene's germline CDR1 is SGHRS and CDR2 YFSETQ. V lost 2 bases and J lost 6; bases outside the gene matches: 5. This chain's CDR3 is CASSFGLATAGELFF. The CDR3 DNA is TGCGCCAGCAGCTTCGGACTAGCGACCGCCGGGGAGCTGTTTTTT.

In this sample, this clone turned up once. The gene calls are TRBV5-6 and TRBJ1-2, with 10 positions matching TRBD1. V was clipped by 4 bases and J by 6 bases; unmatched bases: 21. Germline CDR1 is SGHDT and CDR2 is YYEEEE. CDR3 length: 19 amino acids. CDR3 protein: CASSILRRTGGLSTDGYTF. The CDR3 DNA is TGTGCCAGCAGCATCTTACGCAGGACAGGGGGACTATCAACGGATGGCTACACCTTC.

The genes are TRBV5-6 and TRBJ1-1, with D perhaps matching TRBD1 (6 bases). The CDR3 extends over 13 amino acids. V was clipped by 4 bases and J by 8 bases, with 15 bases between them. Germline CDR1 is SGHDT and CDR2 is YYEEEE. The CDR3 is CASSMGQPREAFF. The CDR3 DNA is TGTGCCAGCAGCATGGGACAACCAAGGGAAGCTTTCTTT.

The J gene is TRBJ1-1, the V gene TRBV2; D gene unclear. The germline CDR1 and CDR2 sequences are SNHLY and FYNNEI. The CDR3 length is 10 residues. V was clipped by 4 bases and J by 5 bases, with 2 bases between them. This CDR3 is CASSVTEAFF. DNA for the CDR3: TGTGCCAGCAGTGTAACTGAAGCTTTCTTT.

The chain employs TRBV19 and TRBJ1-2; 9 nucleotides line up with TRBD1. Trimming at V came to 6 bases and at J to 5 bases, leaving 4 bases not matched to a gene. Germline values: CDR1 LNHDA, CDR2 SQIVND (reference sequence). This CDR3 contains 13 residues. The CDR3 nucleotides are TGTGCCAGTAGCACGGGACAGGGATATGGCTACACCTTC. This translates into CASSTGQGYGYTF.

The V call is TRBV6-1, the J call TRBJ1-4; TRBD1 matches at 7 bases. Germline CDR1 is MNHNS and CDR2 is SASEGT. This CDR3 has 16 amino acids. Germline trimming cut 0 bases from V and 5 bases from J; bases unmatched to any gene: 6. For the CDR3, the DNA is TGTGCCAGCAGTGAAGCAGGCGGGACAGTAAATGAAAAACTGTTTTTT. It is translated as CASSEAGGTVNEKLFF.

The chain joins TRBV5-1 to TRBJ1-6; D gene uncertain. Looked up from germline, CDR1 is SGHRS and CDR2 is YFSETQ. V lost 0 bases and J lost 7, with 8 bases in between. The CDR3 spans 14 residues. The CDR3 DNA reads as TGCGCCAGCAGCTTGGACAATCCCAATTCACCCCTCCACTTT. Its translation is CASSLDNPNSPLHF.

The chain has TRBV7-8 and TRBJ2-2; no clear D gene. Looked up from germline, CDR1 is SGHVS and CDR2 is FQNEAQ. The CDR3 spans 16 residues. V lost 7 bases and J 3 bases, leaving 18 bases between the germline ends. The CDR3 here is CASNAGYVRDTGELFF. In DNA, the CDR3 is TGTGCCAGCAACGCCGGGTACGTCCGTGACACCGGGGAGCTGTTTTTT.

The chain is built from TRBV6-2 or TRBV6-3 and TRBJ1-5; D is ambiguous. This CDR3 contains 15 residues. Germline V lookup: CDR1 MNHEY, CDR2 SVGEGT. Trimming removed 2 bases from V and 4 bases from J, with 12 bases in between. The CDR3 is CASSYGERENQPQHF. The CDR3 coding sequence is TGTGCCAGCAGTTACGGGGAGAGGGAGAATCAGCCCCAGCATTTT.

This clone came up a few times. The chain employs TRBV19 and TRBJ2-6; possibly TRBD2 for D (6 bases). The ends were cut back, 6 bases at V and 0 bases at J, with 9 bases in the middle. This CDR3 spans 15 amino acids. Germline CDR1 LNHDA, CDR2 SQIVND (reference sequence). This chain's CDR3 is CASRDGSSGANVLTF. The CDR3 region has the DNA TGTGCCAGTAGAGACGGGAGCTCTGGGGCCAACGTCCTGACTTTC.

The chain combines TRBV20-1 with TRBJ1-2; no reliable D call. The CDR3 has 11 amino acids. V was clipped by 0 bases and J by 8 bases, with 7 bases between them. From germline, CDR1 is DFQATT and CDR2 SNEGSKA (reference sequence). This chain's CDR3 is CSARDIEGYTF. The CDR3, as DNA: TGCAGTGCTAGAGATATAGAAGGCTACACCTTC.

In this sample, this clone turned up once. The chain carries TRBV29-1 and TRBJ2-1; weak D call: TRBD2 (6 bases). Trimming removed 7 bases at V and 7 bases at J, with 8 bases between. The CDR3 has 10 residues. The germline V gene has CDR1 SQVTM and CDR2 ANQGSEA. DNA of the CDR3: TGCAGCGGGGGGGAGAATGAGCAGTTCTTC. Residues: CSGGENEQFF.

This chain connects TRBV6-5 to TRBJ2-7, with 9 bases identical to TRBD2. The CDR3 covers 15 residues. The ends lost 0 bases at V and 7 bases at J; junction bases unmatched: 7. Germline V gene sequence: CDR1 MNHEY, CDR2 SVGAGI. The CDR3 DNA reads TGTGCCAGCAGTTACTCGGGCGGGGGGGCATTAGAGCAGTACTTC. This translates into CASSYSGGGALEQYF.

This chain links TRBV10-1 with TRBJ1-1; 8 bases match TRBD1. With V trimmed by 2 bases and J by 0 bases, 2 bases remained unmatched. The V gene's germline CDR1 is WNHNN and CDR2 SYGVQD (reference sequence). This CDR3 has 15 residues. The CDR3, as DNA: TGCGCCAGCAGTGAGCAGACAGGGGTGAACACTGAAGCTTTCTTT. Amino acid sequence: CASSEQTGVNTEAFF.

The rearrangement joins TRBV18 to TRBJ2-7; weak D call: TRBD1 (6 bases). This CDR3 contains 14 residues. The germline gives CDR1 KGHSH, CDR2 LQKENI. Trimming removed 2 bases from V and 7 bases from J, with 15 bases in between. Here the CDR3 DNA reads TGTGCCAGCTCACCAGTTACAGGGTCCTGGGAGCAGTACTTC. It translates to CASSPVTGSWEQYF.

The chain links TRBV20-1 to TRBJ1-1, with TRBD1 matching 7 bases. CDR1 and CDR2 from the germline V gene are DFQATT and SNEGSKA (reference sequence). With V trimmed by 8 bases and J by 5 bases, 5 bases remained unmatched. The CDR3 runs 11 residues. CDR3 DNA: TGCAGTACTACAGGGGATACTGAAGCTTTCTTT. Its translation is CSTTGDTEAFF.

The chain joins TRBV7-8 to TRBJ1-3; the D gene is possibly TRBD1 (5 bases). Trimming removed 5 bases at V and 3 bases at J, with 14 bases between. Germline V gene sequence: CDR1 SGHVS, CDR2 FQNEAQ. The CDR3 is made up of 15 amino acids. The CDR3 DNA sequence: TGTGCCAGCAGCAAGGGGCAGAACTTTGGAAACACCATATATTTT. It is translated as CASSKGQNFGNTIYF.

This clone was seen only once. The V call is TRBV7-2, the J call TRBJ2-1; 9 bases fit TRBD2. CDR3 size: 19 residues. J lost 8 bases, V lost 5 bases, and 22 bases had no gene match. CDR1 and CDR2 from the germline V gene are SGHTA and FQGNSA. CDR3 region: CASSPNAASRGGLGYEQFF. For the CDR3, the DNA is TGTGCCAGCAGCCCGAACGCTGCGTCGCGGGGGGGCCTTGGGTATGAGCAGTTCTTC.

The chain links TRBV6-2 or TRBV6-3 to TRBJ2-3, with D uncertain. The length of the CDR3 is 14 residues. V lost 3 bases and J lost 6, with 13 bases in between. Per germline, CDR1 MNHEY and CDR2 SVGEGT. CDR3 DNA sequence: TGTGCCAGCAGTTATGCCGGGTTCGGCGATACGCAGTATTTT. Translated: CASSYAGFGDTQYF.

The table lists this clone with a few counts. The CDR3 bases are TGCGCCAGCAGCCAAGATGTTGCGGGGACGGGGGTTCGCGAAAAACTGTTTTTT. Protein sequence: CASSQDVAGTGVREKLFF. The chain employs TRBV4-3 and TRBJ1-4; the D gene is possibly TRBD1 (5 bases). V was shortened by 0 bases and J by 8 bases, with 22 bases between the two germline ends. This CDR3 contains 18 residues. Looked up from germline, CDR1 is LGHNA and CDR2 is YSLEER.

The genes are TRBV19 and TRBJ1-6, with a tentative D call TRBD1 (5 bases). V lost 4 bases and J 5 bases, leaving 12 bases between the germline ends. The CDR3 runs to 15 residues. Germline V gene sequence: CDR1 LNHDA, CDR2 SQIVND (reference sequence). The CDR3 protein is CASSTAGSDNSPLHF. In DNA, the CDR3 is TGTGCCAGTAGTACCGCAGGGTCCGATAATTCACCCCTCCACTTT.

The chain carries TRBV2 and TRBJ2-3; tentative D call: TRBD2 (5 bases). This CDR3 comprises 13 residues. The V gene lost 6 bases and the J gene lost 0 bases, with 7 bases spanning the gap. The V gene's germline CDR1 is SNHLY and CDR2 FYNNEI. The DNA of the CDR3 is TGTGCCAGCAGCGGGGAAAGCACAGATACGCAGTATTTT. Translation gives CASSGESTDTQYF.

The chain carries TRBV12-5 and TRBJ1-6, with D tentatively TRBD1 (6 bases). CDR1 is LGHNT, CDR2 FRNRAP, per germline. Trimming cost V 5 bases and J 10 bases, with 9 bases left between them. The CDR3 totals 12 residues. The CDR3 DNA sequence: TGTGCTAGTGGTGCGGACAGCTCACCCCTCCACTTT. Residues: CASGADSSPLHF.

This clone appeared once. J is TRBJ2-7 and V is TRBV10-3; the match to TRBD2 covers 8 bases. The CDR3 is made up of 16 amino acids. After removal of 0 bases from V and 6 bases from J, the junction contained 10 bases not matched to a gene. CDR1 is ENHRY and CDR2 is SYGVKD in the germline V gene. For the CDR3, the DNA is TGTGCCATCAGTGAGTCGTTATCGGGGGGGCCGGGCGAGCAGTACTTC. It specifies CAISESLSGGPGEQYF.

The chain joins TRBV2 to TRBJ2-7; perhaps TRBD1 as D (6 bases). This CDR3 region has 15 residues. The V end was cut by 5 bases, the J end by 0 bases, with 14 bases between. Germline V CDR1 and CDR2: SNHLY, FYNNEI. In DNA, the CDR3 is TGTGCCAGCAGTACCGGTAGGGGGAGCTCCTACGAGCAGTACTTC. Its protein product is CASSTGRGSSYEQYF.

The CDR3: CASSLPTGDLLYNEQFF. DNA for the CDR3: TGTGCCAGCAGCTTACCGACAGGCGACCTTCTTTACAATGAGCAGTTCTTC. The chain couples TRBV3-1 (or the pseudogene TRBV3-2) to TRBJ2-1, with D possibly matching TRBD1 (6 bases). The V gene lost 5 bases and the J gene lost 4 bases, with 21 bases spanning the gap. CDR1 and CDR2 (germline): LGHDT, YNNKEL (reference sequence). CDR3 length: 17 amino acids.

The sample holds a few counts of this clone. V is TRBV19 and J is TRBJ2-7, with unresolved D. The length of the CDR3 is 13 residues. Germline values: CDR1 LNHDA, CDR2 SQIVND (reference sequence). V lost 3 bases and J 0 bases, leaving 6 bases between the germline ends. The CDR3 region is CASSMAVSYEQYF. The CDR3 bases are TGTGCCAGTAGTATGGCAGTCTCCTACGAGCAGTACTTC.